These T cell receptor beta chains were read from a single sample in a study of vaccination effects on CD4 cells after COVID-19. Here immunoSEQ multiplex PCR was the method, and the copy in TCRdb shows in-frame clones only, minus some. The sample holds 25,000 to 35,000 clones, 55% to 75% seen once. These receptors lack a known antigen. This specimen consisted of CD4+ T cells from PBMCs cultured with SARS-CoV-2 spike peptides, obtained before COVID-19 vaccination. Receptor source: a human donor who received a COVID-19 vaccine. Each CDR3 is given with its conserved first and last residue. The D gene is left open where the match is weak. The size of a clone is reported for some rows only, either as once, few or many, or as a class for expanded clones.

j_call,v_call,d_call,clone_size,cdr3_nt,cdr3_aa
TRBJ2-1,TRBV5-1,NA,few,TGCGCCAGCAGCGGGGGAGAGGTTTCCAATGAGCAGTTCTTC,CASSGGEVSNEQFF
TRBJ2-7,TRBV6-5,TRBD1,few,TGTGCCAGCAGTTCGACAGGGGGCTTGGACGAGCAGTACTTC,CASSSTGGLDEQYF
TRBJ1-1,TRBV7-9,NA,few,TGTGCCAGCAGCTCCTCGCCGGGGAGTGAAGCTTTCTTT,CASSSSPGSEAFF
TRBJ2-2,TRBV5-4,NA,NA,TGTGCCAGCAGCGCACCCCCAGGGGAGGGTACCGGGGAGCTGTTTTTT,CASSAPPGEGTGELFF
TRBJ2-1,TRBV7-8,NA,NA,TGTGCCAGCAGCTTATTTGCGGGCTCCTACAATGAGCAGTTCTTC,CASSLFAGSYNEQFF
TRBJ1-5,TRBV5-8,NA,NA,TGTGCCAGCAGCAAGGGACAATCCCCTAGAAATCAGCCCCAGCATTTT,CASSKGQSPRNQPQHF
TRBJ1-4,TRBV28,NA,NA,TGTGCCAGCAGCCAAAAGGGTTTGGGTAATGAAAAACTGTTTTTT,CASSQKGLGNEKLFF
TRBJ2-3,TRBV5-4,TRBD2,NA,TGTGCCAGCAGCTTGGTTGTGGGGAGGGCGACAGATACGCAGTATTTT,CASSLVVGRATDTQYF
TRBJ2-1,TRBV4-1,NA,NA,TGCGCCAGCAGCCAAGTTGTAGGGGATTGGGGAAACAATGAGCAGTTCTTC,CASSQVVGDWGNNEQFF
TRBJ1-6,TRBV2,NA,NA,TGTGCCAGCAGTGAAGTGAGGGCACGCAATTCACCCCTCCACTTT,CASSEVRARNSPLHF
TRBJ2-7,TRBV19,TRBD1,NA,TGTGCCAGTAGTATAACCGGGACAGGGGGTTACGAGCAGTACTTC,CASSITGTGGYEQYF
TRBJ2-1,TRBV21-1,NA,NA,TGTGCCAGTAAGAAAAGGGCGGAGAATGAGCAGTTCTTC,CASKKRAENEQFF
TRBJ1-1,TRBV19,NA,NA,TGTGCCAGTAGTATATGGGGACGGGGGAACACTGAAGCTTTCTTT,CASSIWGRGNTEAFF
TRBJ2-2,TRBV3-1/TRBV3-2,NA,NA,TGTGCCAGCAGATCGATCCCAGTAGGAGAGACCGGGGAGCTGTTTTTT,CASRSIPVGETGELFF
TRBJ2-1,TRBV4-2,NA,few,TGTGCCAGCAGCCAAAATGAGCAGTTCTTC,CASSQNEQFF
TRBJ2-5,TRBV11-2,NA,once,TGTGCCAGCAGCTTAACAGAAAGGGGCCAAGAGACCCAGTACTTC,CASSLTERGQETQYF
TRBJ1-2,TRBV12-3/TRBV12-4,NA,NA,TGTGCCAGCAGTTTTCCAGAGGGCTATGGCTACACCTTC,CASSFPEGYGYTF
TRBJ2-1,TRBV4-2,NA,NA,TGTGCCAGCAGCCAAGCCCAAGGACCTTTCTACAATGAGCAGTTCTTC,CASSQAQGPFYNEQFF
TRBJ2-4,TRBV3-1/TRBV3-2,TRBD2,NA,TGTGCCAGCAGTAGCGGGGGGGCCCAAAACATTCAGTACTTC,CASSSGGAQNIQYF
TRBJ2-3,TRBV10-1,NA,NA,TGCGCCAGCAGTTCCACTAGCTTCAGCACAGATACGCAGTATTTT,CASSSTSFSTDTQYF
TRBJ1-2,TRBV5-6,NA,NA,TGTGCCAGCAGCTTGGTTTCGGGGAGGGGGTATGGCTACACCTTC,CASSLVSGRGYGYTF
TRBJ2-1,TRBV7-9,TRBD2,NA,TGTGCCAGCAGCTTAAGCGCTCCGGGACTACCCTACAATGAGCAGTTCTTC,CASSLSAPGLPYNEQFF
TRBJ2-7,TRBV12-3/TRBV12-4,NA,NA,TGTGCCAGCCGGACCGGTCTTAGCCACGAGCAGTACTTC,CASRTGLSHEQYF
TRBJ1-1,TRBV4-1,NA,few,TGCGCCAGCAGGGGGCATATGAACACTGAAGCTTTCTTT,CASRGHMNTEAFF
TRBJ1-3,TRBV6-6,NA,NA,TGTGCCAGCAGTGACGGCTACTCTGGAAACACCATATATTTT,CASSDGYSGNTIYF
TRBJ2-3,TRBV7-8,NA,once,TGTGCCAGCAGACCGCTCACTAGCTCGGTGGATACGCAGTATTTT,CASRPLTSSVDTQYF
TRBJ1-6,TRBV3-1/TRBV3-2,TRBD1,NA,TGTGCCAGCAGCCTCCCGGCCGGGACAGGCAAATCACCCCTCCACTTT,CASSLPAGTGKSPLHF
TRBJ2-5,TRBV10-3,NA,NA,TGTGCCATCGGCCATGGCGGATGGACCCAGTACTTC,CAIGHGGWTQYF
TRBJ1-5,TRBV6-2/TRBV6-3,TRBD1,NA,TGTGCCAGCAGTTACCGGGACAGGGAAGCCGATCGGCCCCAGCATTTT,CASSYRDREADRPQHF
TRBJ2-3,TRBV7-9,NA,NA,TGTGCCGTACAAGTCACAGATACGCAGTATTTT,CAVQVTDTQYF
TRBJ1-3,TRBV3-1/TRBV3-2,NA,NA,TGTGCCAGCAGCCAAGAACTGGGGGACACAACTGGAAACACCATATATTTT,CASSQELGDTTGNTIYF
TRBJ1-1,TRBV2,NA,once,TGTGCCAGCAGCATAACAGCGAACACTGAAGCTTTCTTT,CASSITANTEAFF
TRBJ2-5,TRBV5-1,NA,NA,TGCGCCAGCAGCCTAGCCGGGACTCGCGGAGAGACCCAGTACTTC,CASSLAGTRGETQYF
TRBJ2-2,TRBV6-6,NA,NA,TGTGCCAGCAGTTTGGGTGTTTTAGCCGGGGAGCTGTTTTTT,CASSLGVLAGELFF
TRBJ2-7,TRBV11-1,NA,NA,TGTGCCAGCAGCTTAGGGGGCAGGTCCTACGAGCAGTACTTC,CASSLGGRSYEQYF
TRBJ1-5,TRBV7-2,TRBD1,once,TGTGCCAGCACTAAGACAGGGATCAATCAGCCCCAGCATTTT,CASTKTGINQPQHF
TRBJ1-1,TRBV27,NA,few,TGTGCCAGCAGCATGGGGGGGAGAGACACTGAAGCTTTCTTT,CASSMGGRDTEAFF
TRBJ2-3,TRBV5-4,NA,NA,TGTGCCAGCAGCTTGATGGCCTCAGATACGCAGTATTTT,CASSLMASDTQYF
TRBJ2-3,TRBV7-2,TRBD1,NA,TGTGCCAGCAGCTTGAGGGACAGGGATTATACGCAGTATTTT,CASSLRDRDYTQYF
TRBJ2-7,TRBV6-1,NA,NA,TGTGCCAGCAGTGAGGGCTTCTCCTACGAGCAGTACTTC,CASSEGFSYEQYF
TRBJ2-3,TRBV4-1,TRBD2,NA,TGCGCCAGCAGCCAAACACTACTAGCGGGGGGCACAGATACGCAGTATTTT,CASSQTLLAGGTDTQYF
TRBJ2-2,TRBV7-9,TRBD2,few,TGTGCCAGCAGCTTACTAGCGGGAGGATCGAACACCGGGGAGCTGTTTTTT,CASSLLAGGSNTGELFF
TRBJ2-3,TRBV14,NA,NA,TGTGCCAGCAGCCAAGATGTAGGGGGGAGGACCGCAGATACGCAGTATTTT,CASSQDVGGRTADTQYF
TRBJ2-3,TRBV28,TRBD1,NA,TGTGCCAGCAGTCTTCGCAGGGGGACGGCAGATACGCAGTATTTT,CASSLRRGTADTQYF
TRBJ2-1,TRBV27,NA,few,TGTGCCAGCAGTTTATCCTCAACAGCCAGCTCCTACAATGAGCAGTTCTTC,CASSLSSTASSYNEQFF
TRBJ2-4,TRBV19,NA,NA,TGTGCCAGTAGTTCCCTGCAGAGCAAAAACATTCAGTACTTC,CASSSLQSKNIQYF
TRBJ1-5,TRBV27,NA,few,TGTGCCAGCAGTTTAGAACACAATCAGCCCCAGCATTTT,CASSLEHNQPQHF